The entry that follows covers one T cell receptor (beta chain) sequence. No antigen is known for it. V gave up 3 bases and J gave up 4 bases; unmatched junction bases: 4. CDR1 is SGHRS and CDR2 is YFSETQ in the germline V gene. The CDR3 sequence is 15 residues long. In TCRdb, the RT-PCR reads were re-called with MiXCR into one record per CDR3 protein. The profile shows fewer than 800,000 distinct CDR3 sequences, roughly 14% of them singletons. This entry belongs to a study of response to subunit inactivated influenza vaccine. Study-wide results and limits: Authors suggested that a seasonal influenza vaccination recruits few new T cells each time.

The source of this sequence is a man in his forties or fifties who received an inactivated influenza vaccine. This sequence joins TRBV5-1 and TRBJ1-4; 9 bases map to TRBD1. The starting material was PBMCs from blood, obtained approximately 13 days after vaccination. The CDR3 is CASSWGQGRNEKLFF. The DNA of the CDR3 is TGCGCCAGCAGCTGGGGACAGGGCCGTAATGAAAAACTGTTTTTT.